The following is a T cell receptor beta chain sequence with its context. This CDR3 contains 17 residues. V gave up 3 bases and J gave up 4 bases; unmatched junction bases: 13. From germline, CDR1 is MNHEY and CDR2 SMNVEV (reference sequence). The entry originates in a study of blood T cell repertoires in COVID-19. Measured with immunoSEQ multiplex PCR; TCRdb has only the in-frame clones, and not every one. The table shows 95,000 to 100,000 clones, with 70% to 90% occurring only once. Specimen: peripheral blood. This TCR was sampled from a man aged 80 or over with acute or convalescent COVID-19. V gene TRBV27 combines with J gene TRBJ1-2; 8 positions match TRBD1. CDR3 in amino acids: CASSFDIRRGLGYGYTF. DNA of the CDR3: TGTGCCAGCAGTTTCGATATACGCAGGGGGCTGGGCTATGGCTACACCTTC.